This TCR beta chain was sequenced for a study of CD8 T cells in Susac syndrome. Roughly 0.45 to 1 ug RNA was reverse transcribed with random hexamers. TCRdb itself ran the immunoSEQ multiplex PCR reads through MiXCR, one entry per CDR3 protein. The sample includes 65,000 to 90,000 distinct CDR3 sequences, about 94% of them seen just once. The germline V gene encodes CDR1 MNHEY and CDR2 SMNVEV (reference sequence). The CDR3 spans 14 residues. Trimming took 2 bases from V and 2 from J, leaving 10 bases between them. V and J are TRBV27 and TRBJ2-7, with a tentative D call TRBD1 (6 bases). The material sequenced was CD8+ T cells from PBMCs. This clonotype originated in a human donor with multiple sclerosis. CDR3 residues: CASSLGGSTYEQYF. The CDR3 nucleotides are TGTGCCAGCAGTTTAGGGGGCAGCACCTACGAGCAGTACTTC.